This T cell receptor beta chain appears in the sequencing data of a study of glioma-infiltrating T cells. Study observations and caveats: Above-expected tissue-blood divergence occurred in all gliomas, most in low-grade ones. Only very few CDR3 sequences appeared in both tissue and blood.

This clonotype occurred many times. Its antigen is currently unknown. The CDR3 spans 13 residues. V was pared by 10 bases and J by 6 bases, with 13 bases between. Germline CDR1 LNHNV, CDR2 YYDKDF (reference sequence). TCR alpha and beta CDR3 regions were amplified from RNA using iRepertoire nested multiplex PCR. TCRdb re-called the multiplex PCR reads through MiXCR, storing one row per CDR3 protein. The data show about 410,000 distinct CDR3 sequences, 35% to 45% seen once. The material sequenced was glioma tissue, nonneoplastic brain tissue, or PBMCs (not recorded which). The rearrangement links TRBV15 to TRBJ1-6, with D perhaps TRBD1 (6 bases). The receptor comes from a human donor with low-grade glioma or glioblastoma, undergoing nonglioma brain surgery, or in good health (not recorded which). CDR3 DNA sequence: TGTGCCATCACCGGGACACCTAATTCACCCCTCCACTTT. Translating it yields CAITGTPNSPLHF.